The 13 T cell receptor beta chains below all came from one sample that was sequenced in a study of T cells expressing NK-cell markers. TCRdb reworked the 5' RACE reads into one entry per CDR3 protein, no DNA. This table holds over 150,000 distinct CDR3 sequences. The sequenced sample consisted of blood T cells: a sorted CD56 or NKG2C T cell subset, CD4+ or CD8+ T cells, or bulk PBMC T cells (not recorded which). The receptors originated from a woman between 45 and 60 years old in good health.

Here the CDR3 reads CASGGASLKGTQYF. The chain carries TRBV3-1 and TRBJ2-3; TCRdb calls TRBD2, which cannot be checked without DNA. The CDR3 is 14 residues long. Germline CDR1 LGHDT, CDR2 YNNKEL (reference sequence).

The chain is built from TRBV7-9 and TRBJ2-2; TCRdb's D call, TRBD2, is unchecked because there is no DNA. Germline CDR1 SEHNR, CDR2 FQNEAQ (reference sequence). The CDR3 contains 15 residues. CDR3: CASSFSQPGTGELFF.

This chain connects TRBV27 to TRBJ2-2; TCRdb reports TRBD1, a call that lacks DNA to check it against. The CDR3 extends over 15 amino acids. Germline CDR1 MNHEY, CDR2 SMNVEV (reference sequence). The CDR3 protein is CASRGTGSVTGELFF.

This chain connects TRBV11-2 to TRBJ1-6; TCRdb reports TRBD1, a call that lacks DNA to check it against. Germline V CDR1 and CDR2: SGHAT, FQNNGV. The CDR3 spans 15 residues. The CDR3 loop reads CASSSTRGRNSPLHF. Looking up the rest from reference TRBV11-2 and TRBJ1-6 gives the full variable domain: EAGVAQSPRYKIIEKRQSVAFWCNPISGHATLYWYQQILGQGPKLLIQFQNNGVVDDSQLPKDRFSAERLKGVDSTLKIQPAKLEDSAVYLCASSSTRGRNSPLHFGNGTRLTVT.

The chain links TRBV11-2 to TRBJ2-5. Per germline, CDR1 SGHAT and CDR2 FQNNGV. The CDR3 length is 12 residues. The chain's CDR3 is CASSPTKETQYF.

The V call is TRBV27, the J call TRBJ1-1. Per germline, CDR1 MNHEY and CDR2 SMNVEV (reference sequence). The CDR3 length is 13 residues. CDR3 protein: CASSLMEGTEAFF.

The rearrangement joins TRBV24-1 to TRBJ2-5; TCRdb indicates TRBD1, and absent DNA this call remains unverified. Germline CDR1 and CDR2: KGHDR and SFDVKD. CDR3 length equals 14 residues. The CDR3 protein is CATSSGELHETQYF.

V gene TRBV6-1 combines with J gene TRBJ2-5; TCRdb's assignment of TRBD1 cannot be checked, as there is no DNA. This CDR3 region has 13 residues. CDR1 MNHNS and CDR2 SASEGT come from the germline V gene. CDR3 protein: CASSDYRQETQYF.

The chain links TRBV29-1 to TRBJ1-1. The germline V gene encodes CDR1 SQVTM and CDR2 ANQGSEA. This CDR3 spans 12 amino acids. The CDR3 region is CSVVLQNTEAFF.

This chain uses TRBV5-1 with TRBJ2-7. CDR1 and CDR2 (germline): SGHRS, YFSETQ. The CDR3 covers 15 residues. The CDR3 loop reads CASSFVRRGSDEQYF.

The chain uses TRBV7-8 and TRBJ2-5; the TCRdb D gene call, TRBD1, has no DNA to confirm it. CDR1 is SGHVS, CDR2 FQNEAQ, per germline. This CDR3 comprises 16 residues. CDR3 sequence reads: CASSLMTGRDQETQYF.

This chain uses TRBV19 with TRBJ1-2; TCRdb returns TRBD1, unconfirmable since there is no DNA. Germline CDR1 reads LNHDA; CDR2 reads SQIVND (reference sequence). The CDR3 runs to 13 residues. The CDR3 loop reads CASSVQGWDGYTF.

The chain has TRBV12-3 or TRBV12-4 and TRBJ2-7; with no DNA, the TCRdb D assignment of TRBD1 cannot be verified. This CDR3 region has 14 residues. CDR3 amino acids: CASSSGGEFNEQYF.